One sample yielded the 15 T cell receptor beta chains listed below, sequenced in a study of neoadjuvant anti-PD-1 for oral cavity cancer. Generated by immunoSEQ multiplex PCR, the TCRdb table keeps only in-frame clones and is missing some. Among 70,000 to 95,000 clones listed, about 80% were seen once. The sequenced sample was PBMCs, obtained before nivolumab (anti-PD-1) treatment. The receptors were gathered from a person aged 35-80 years with oral cavity squamous cell carcinoma.

V and J are TRBV19 and TRBJ1-1, with D unresolved. Germline V gene sequence: CDR1 LNHDA, CDR2 SQIVND (reference sequence). The CDR3 is 14 residues long. Trimming removed 9 bases from V and 1 base from J, with 15 bases in between. The CDR3 bases are TGTGCCAGCAACCACGGCTATGGGAACACTGAAGCTTTCTTT. Protein sequence: CASNHGYGNTEAFF.

The chain has TRBV30 and TRBJ1-3; unclear D gene. V lost 2 bases and J 2 bases, leaving 19 bases between the germline ends. Germline CDR1 is GTSNPN and CDR2 is SVGIG (reference sequence). CDR3 length equals 17 residues. CDR3 DNA: TGTGCCTGGAGTCGCGAGTACGGGCCTCAACCTGGAAACACCATATATTTT. This codes for CAWSREYGPQPGNTIYF.

The chain couples TRBV29-1 to TRBJ2-1; 7 bases are shared with TRBD1. Trimming took 3 bases from V and 4 from J; bases not matched to a gene: 3. From germline, CDR1 is SQVTM and CDR2 ANQGSEA. This CDR3 is built from 13 residues. The CDR3 loop reads CSVEGQTYNEQFF. In DNA form, the CDR3 reads TGCAGCGTTGAGGGACAGACTTACAATGAGCAGTTCTTC.

This clone showed up just a few times. The chain combines TRBV28 with TRBJ2-5; tentative D call: TRBD1 (6 bases). The germline V gene encodes CDR1 MDHEN and CDR2 SYDVKM. Trimming stripped 3 bases from V and 4 bases from J, with 12 bases between. The CDR3 totals 14 residues. The CDR3 is CASSFYRAGETQYF. The CDR3 nucleotides read TGTGCCAGCAGTTTCTACAGGGCGGGAGAGACCCAGTACTTC.

This chain links TRBV11-2 with TRBJ2-5; 11 bases align to TRBD2. After removal of 1 base from V and 0 bases from J, the junction contained 4 bases not matched to a gene. Germline V gene data show CDR1 as SGHAT and CDR2 as FQNNGV. The CDR3 consists of 17 residues. CDR3 in DNA: TGTGCCAGCAGCTTAGGCCTAGCGGGGGGTTACCAAGAGACCCAGTACTTC. This translates into CASSLGLAGGYQETQYF.

The chain joins TRBV5-1 to TRBJ2-7; a weak D match, TRBD1 (5 bases). V was clipped by 1 base and J by 3 bases, with 8 bases between them. CDR1 and CDR2 from the germline V gene are SGHRS and YFSETQ. The length of the CDR3 is 13 residues. DNA for the CDR3: TGCGCCAGCAGCTTGTTACAGGACTACGAGCAGTACTTC. This translates into CASSLLQDYEQYF.

V gene TRBV29-1 combines with J gene TRBJ1-1, with D hard to call. CDR3 length equals 14 residues. Trimming took off 7 bases at V and 2 bases at J, with 17 bases between the two ends. Germline values: CDR1 SQVTM, CDR2 ANQGSEA. In DNA form, the CDR3 reads TGCAGCGGCTCCTCAGGAGTGATTAACACTGAAGCTTTCTTT. This codes for CSGSSGVINTEAFF. The whole variable domain, filled in from reference TRBV29-1 and TRBJ1-1, reads SAVISQKPSRDICQRGTSLTIQCQVDSQVTMMFWYRQQPGQSLTLIATANQGSEATYESGFVIDKFPISRPNLTFSTLTVSNMSPEDSSIYLCSGSSGVINTEAFFGQGTRLTVV.

This clone was counted once. This sequence joins TRBV5-6 and TRBJ2-1; D remains unclear. The CDR3 loop spans 12 amino acids. Germline CDR1 is SGHDT and CDR2 is YYEEEE. V gave up 3 bases and J gave up 12 bases, with 13 bases separating them. The CDR3 DNA reads as TGTGCCAGCAGCTCCCTACCTAGTGGGCAGTTCTTC. Residues: CASSSLPSGQFF. Variable domain in full (rest from reference TRBV5-6 and TRBJ2-1): DAGVTQSPTHLIKTRGQQVTLRCSPKSGHDTVSWYQQALGQGPQFIFQYYEEEERQRGNFPDRFSGHQFPNYSSELNVNALLLGDSALYLCASSSLPSGQFFGPGTRLTVL.

The chain uses TRBV9 and TRBJ2-7; 8 bases fit TRBD2. The ends lost 2 bases at V and 1 base at J; junction bases unmatched: 5. The CDR3 is made up of 15 amino acids. The germline V gene has CDR1 SGDLS and CDR2 YYNGEE. The CDR3 nucleotides are TGTGCCAGCAGCGTTAGCGGGACGACTTCCTACGAGCAGTACTTC. Its translation: CASSVSGTTSYEQYF.

The rearrangement links TRBV5-1 to TRBJ2-7; tentatively, D is TRBD1 or TRBD2 (5 bases each). This CDR3 region has 15 residues. With 0 bases removed from V and 3 bases from J, the gap between germline ends came to 13 bases. Germline lookup yields CDR1 SGHRS and CDR2 YFSETQ. CDR3 nucleotides: TGCGCCAGCAGCTTGGGGTTGGGGGAGATCTACGAGCAGTACTTC. The encoded protein is CASSLGLGEIYEQYF.

The chain employs TRBV27 and TRBJ2-5; no reliable D call. Germline lookup yields CDR1 MNHEY and CDR2 SMNVEV (reference sequence). CDR3 length: 14 residues. Trimming left V 0 bases short and J 5 bases short, with 10 bases between. The CDR3 nucleotides read TGTGCCAGCAGTTTATCGCCGTTGGGGGAGACCCAGTACTTC. As protein: CASSLSPLGETQYF.

This rearrangement joins TRBV27 to TRBJ2-2; D not resolved. Trimming stripped 2 bases from V and 6 bases from J, with 4 bases between. The CDR3 contains 12 residues. Germline CDR1 is MNHEY and CDR2 is SMNVEV (reference sequence). Here the CDR3 reads CASSLTPGELFF. DNA for the CDR3: TGTGCCAGCAGTTTAACGCCCGGGGAGCTGTTTTTT.

Written as DNA, the CDR3 is TGTGCCACTCTAGCGGACTCCTACAATGAGCAGTTCTTC. Translated: CATLADSYNEQFF. The chain is built from TRBV10-3 and TRBJ2-1; 7 nucleotides align to TRBD2. CDR1 and CDR2 from the germline V gene are ENHRY and SYGVKD. Trimming took 10 bases from V and 0 from J; bases not matched to a gene: 3. CDR3 size: 13 residues.

The CDR3 protein is CASMPGANVLTF. Here the CDR3 DNA reads TGTGCCAGCATGCCCGGGGCCAACGTCCTGACTTTC. The chain has TRBV2 and TRBJ2-6; D is ambiguous. Trimming cost V 7 bases and J 4 bases, with 5 bases left between them. Germline lookup yields CDR1 SNHLY and CDR2 FYNNEI. CDR3 size: 12 residues. Together with reference TRBV2 and TRBJ2-6, the CDR3 gives the full variable domain: EPEVTQTPSHQVTQMGQEVILRCVPISNHLYFYWYRQILGQKVEFLVSFYNNEISEKSEIFDDQFSVERPDGSNFTLKIRSTKLEDSAMYFCASMPGANVLTFGAGSRLTVL.

This clone was recorded a few times. The chain couples TRBV28 to TRBJ1-2, with 9 nucleotides matching TRBD1. Germline values: CDR1 MDHEN, CDR2 SYDVKM. The CDR3 spans 14 residues. V trimming: 7 bases; J trimming: 13 bases; junction bases outside the gene matches: 16. The CDR3 nucleotides read TGTGCCAGCATTGGGGGGGACAGGGTTTCTACGTGCACCTTC. This encodes CASIGGDRVSTCTF.